Reported below is one T cell receptor beta chain. Its matching antigen is unknown. The study left out patients who had uncontrolled infection, other autoimmune disease, pregnancy or lactation. The PBMCs had their origin in around 10 ml of fresh peripheral blood. Amplified TCR beta CDR3 regions derived from RNA transcripts. The HTBI primer set drove a first-round RT-PCR of the TCR CDR3. Each CDR3 protein gets one entry after TCRdb re-called the multiplex PCR reads with MiXCR. The sample contains roughly 740,000 distinct CDR3 sequences, approximately 16% of which appear only once. This record comes from a study of T cells in Graves' hyperthyroidism and ophthalmopathy. Overall study findings and caveats: The model anticipated ophthalmopathy a median approximately six months pre-onset.

The clonotype was recovered from a man aged 18-30 years with Graves' hyperthyroidism. The sequenced material came from blood.

For the CDR3, the DNA is TGTGCCAGCAGCCAAACTTCCCGGGACAGGGGCGTCGATGAGCAGTTCTTC. Translating gives CASSQTSRDRGVDEQFF. The rearrangement joins TRBV3-1 to TRBJ2-1, with 10 nucleotides matching TRBD1. The CDR3 length is 17 residues. Trimming cost V 2 bases and J 8 bases; bases outside gene matches: 12. Germline CDR1 is LGHDT and CDR2 is YNNKEL (reference sequence).